The next 23 T cell receptor beta chains were all read from a single sample in a study of T cell repertoires in cytomegalovirus infection. These receptors lack a known antigen. TCRdb recomputed calls from the reads with MiXCR, one row per CDR3 protein. Among approximately 1,000,000 distinct CDR3 sequences listed, 30% to 40% were seen once. The sample was cultured CD8+ T cells from PBMCs, taken from culture after CMV antigen stimulation. Receptors originate from a human donor in good health (CMV status not recorded). Some clones in this sample may be carry-over from other donors' samples.

This sequence joins TRBV5-4 and TRBJ2-5; D might be TRBD2 (6 bases). V lost 4 bases to trimming and J lost 4 bases, with 14 bases between them. This CDR3 region has 14 residues. Germline CDR1 SGHNT, CDR2 YYREEE (reference sequence). CDR3 DNA sequence: TGTGCCAGCAGCCCGGATGGGAGGAGAGAGACCCAGTACTTC. Amino acids: CASSPDGRRETQYF.

J is TRBJ1-4 and V is TRBV15, with D maybe TRBD1 (5 bases). Trimming removed 1 base from V and 1 base from J, with 10 bases in between. The CDR3 is 16 amino acids. Germline V gene sequence: CDR1 LNHNV, CDR2 YYDKDF (reference sequence). The CDR3 DNA sequence: TGTGCCACCAGCAGAGGGGACTCCAGAACTAATGAAAAACTGTTTTTT. Translated, it gives CATSRGDSRTNEKLFF.

This clonotype showed up just a few times. The chain uses TRBV27 and TRBJ2-1, with 11 bases identical to TRBD1. J gave up 3 bases and V 5 bases, and 6 bases lay outside the gene matches. The CDR3 is 16 residues long. Germline V gene data show CDR1 as MNHEY and CDR2 as SMNVEV (reference sequence). CDR3 amino acids: CASSTADRGLYNEQFF. CDR3 nucleotide sequence: TGTGCCAGCAGTACCGCGGACAGGGGGCTCTACAATGAGCAGTTCTTC.

This clonotype was observed a handful of times. This chain uses TRBV10-3 with TRBJ2-7, with D possibly being TRBD1 (6 bases). The V end lost 11 bases, the J end lost 3 bases, and 17 bases lay between the germline ends. This CDR3 is 13 amino acids long. Germline lookup yields CDR1 ENHRY and CDR2 SYGVKD. CDR3 loop: CAATQGTGYEQYF. In DNA, the CDR3 is TGTGCCGCCACACAGGGAACAGGCTACGAGCAGTACTTC.

The rearrangement links TRBV27 to TRBJ1-6; the match to TRBD1 covers 7 bases. Losses at the gene ends were 3 bases for V and 10 bases for J; bases not matched to a gene: 6. The CDR3 consists of 14 residues. The V gene's germline CDR1 is MNHEY and CDR2 SMNVEV (reference sequence). DNA for the CDR3: TGTGCCAGCAGTTTCGGCAGGGGGAACTCACCCCTCCACTTT. This translates into CASSFGRGNSPLHF.

A few counts support this clonotype. In DNA, the CDR3 is TGTGCCAGCCAGAGGTCGGCGGCAGCGGGCACAGATACGCAGTATTTT. Translating it yields CASQRSAAAGTDTQYF. This chain uses TRBV27 with TRBJ2-3; possibly TRBD2 for D (5 bases). CDR1 is MNHEY, CDR2 SMNVEV, per germline (reference sequence). V gave up 8 bases and J gave up 1 base, with 19 bases separating them. The CDR3 runs 16 residues.

This clonotype was observed a single time. The chain couples TRBV9 to TRBJ1-1; D might be TRBD1 (6 bases). The ends were cut back, 3 bases at V and 1 base at J, with 16 bases in the middle. From germline, CDR1 is SGDLS and CDR2 YYNGEE. The CDR3 loop spans 16 amino acids. The CDR3 DNA is TGTGCCAGCAGCGGACGGGACCCGACAGGGAACACTGAAGCTTTCTTT. As protein: CASSGRDPTGNTEAFF.

This clonotype was counted a few times. The rearrangement joins TRBV7-8 to TRBJ2-5; the D gene is possibly TRBD1 (6 bases). CDR3 length equals 13 residues. Germline-derived CDR1 and CDR2 are SGHVS and FQNEAQ. The V end was cut by 3 bases, the J end by 4 bases, with 9 bases between. The CDR3 bases are TGTGCCAGCAGCTTCAGGGGTGCAGAGACCCAGTACTTC. This sequence encodes CASSFRGAETQYF.

Remarks on this clonotype: This may stem from a read error, because a much larger clone lies one nucleotide away. The chain uses TRBV6-6 and TRBJ2-3; 12 nucleotides match TRBD2. The CDR3 spans 16 residues. Losses at the gene ends were 7 bases for V and 2 bases for J; bases not matched to a gene: 7. Germline V gives CDR1 MNHNY, CDR2 SVGAGI (reference sequence). The CDR3 loop reads CASTLLAGGTTDTQYF. DNA for the CDR3: TGTGCCAGCACCTTACTAGCGGGGGGTACCACAGATACGCAGTATTTT.

The chain is built from TRBV27 and TRBJ2-3; 7 bases are a match to TRBD2. This CDR3 contains 16 residues. Germline values: CDR1 MNHEY, CDR2 SMNVEV (reference sequence). Trimming cost V 5 bases and J 3 bases; bases outside gene matches: 11. The CDR3 nucleotides are TGTGCCAGCAGTCCCCCAGCGGGGTGGGCGACAGATACGCAGTATTTT. It codes for CASSPPAGWATDTQYF.

There are many counts of this clonotype. The rearrangement joins TRBV7-9 to TRBJ1-5, with a tentative D call TRBD1 (5 bases). The CDR3 consists of 16 residues. Germline values: CDR1 SEHNR, CDR2 FQNEAQ (reference sequence). V shed 5 bases and J shed 0 bases, with 14 bases lying between them. CDR3: CASSHVGGDSNQPQHF. CDR3 sequence (DNA): TGTGCCAGCAGCCACGTTGGGGGGGATAGCAATCAGCCCCAGCATTTT.

This clonotype was seen more than once but under ten times. V is TRBV7-8 and J is TRBJ2-1; maybe TRBD2 (5 bases). This CDR3 spans 14 amino acids. Germline assignment: CDR1 SGHVS and CDR2 FQNEAQ. V was clipped by 2 bases and J by 12 bases, with 17 bases between them. Here the CDR3 reads CASSLNTVGRGQFF. The CDR3, as DNA: TGTGCCAGCAGCTTAAATACGGTTGGACGGGGGCAGTTCTTC.

This clonotype came up a few times. The gene calls are TRBV2 and TRBJ2-7; D uncertain. V lost 3 bases and J lost 2, with 11 bases in between. CDR1 is SNHLY and CDR2 is FYNNEI in the germline V gene. The CDR3 runs to 14 residues. The CDR3 sequence is CASSDPQATYEQYV. CDR3 bases: TGTGCCAGCAGTGATCCTCAGGCTACCTACGAGCAGTACGTC.

The rearrangement uses TRBV2 and TRBJ1-1; 10 bases fit TRBD1. The J segment lost 11 bases and the V segment lost 8 bases, leaving 17 bases of the junction unmatched. This CDR3 is 15 amino acids long. CDR1 is SNHLY, CDR2 FYNNEI, per germline. CDR3 in amino acids: CASPGGQGDLVGAFF. The DNA of the CDR3 is TGTGCCAGCCCTGGAGGACAGGGGGATTTGGTGGGGGCTTTCTTT. The full variable domain, with the rest looked up from reference TRBV2 and TRBJ1-1, is EPEVTQTPSHQVTQMGQEVILRCVPISNHLYFYWYRQILGQKVEFLVSFYNNEISEKSEIFDDQFSVERPDGSNFTLKIRSTKLEDSAMYFCASPGGQGDLVGAFFGQGTRLTVV.

In its sample, this clonotype was seen once. This chain joins TRBV7-4 and TRBJ1-1; possible D gene TRBD1, 6 bases. V lost 1 base to trimming and J lost 1 base, with 10 bases between them. Germline V gene lookup returns CDR1 SGHVT and CDR2 SQSDAQ. This CDR3 region has 15 residues. The CDR3 DNA reads as TGTGCCAGCAGCTTAGTGTCGACAGGGAACACTGAAGCTTTCTTT. This translates into CASSLVSTGNTEAFF.

The V and J genes are TRBV10-3 and TRBJ1-1; D unclear. Trimming removed 3 bases at V and 5 bases at J, with 7 bases between. The germline V gene has CDR1 ENHRY and CDR2 SYGVKD. This CDR3 contains 12 residues. CDR3 nucleotides: TGTGCCATCAGTGATTTGACAACTGAAGCTTTCTTT. This gives the protein CAISDLTTEAFF.

This clonotype has a handful of counts. The J gene is TRBJ1-2, the V gene TRBV6-2 or TRBV6-3; D possibly corresponds to TRBD1 (5 bases). Germline CDR1 MNHEY, CDR2 SVGEGT. V lost 3 bases to trimming and J lost 7 bases, with 21 bases between them. The CDR3 sequence is 16 residues long. The CDR3 DNA reads TGTGCCAGCAGTTATGAGGACATCAGGAGTGTAGGTGGCTACACCTTC. This codes for CASSYEDIRSVGGYTF.

The sample holds a few counts of this clonotype. The chain links TRBV28 to TRBJ1-2, with D perhaps TRBD1 (5 bases). The CDR3 has 13 amino acids. The V gene's germline CDR1 is MDHEN and CDR2 SYDVKM. Trimming shortened V by 5 bases and J by 3 bases, and 10 bases separated the two germline ends. In DNA, the CDR3 is TGTGCCAGCAGTACGGACACGGACTATGGCTACACCTTC. Its translation is CASSTDTDYGYTF.

On this clonotype: Since no conserved phenylalanine or tryptophan closes the CDR3, a read error is the likely cause. This chain uses TRBV7-6 with TRBJ2-7; D is ambiguous. CDR3 length equals 13 residues. Germline values: CDR1 SGHVS, CDR2 FNYEAQ. Trimming cost V 5 bases and J 4 bases, with 12 bases left between them. DNA for the CDR3: TGTGCCAGCAGCCCCCCCGGACCATACGAGCAGTACGAC. Amino acids: CASSPPGPYEQYD.

V usage is TRBV18 and J usage is TRBJ1-1; D possibly corresponds to TRBD1 (5 bases). Germline-derived CDR1 and CDR2 are KGHSH and LQKENI. The CDR3 is 13 amino acids. Deletions cut 3 bases from V and 3 bases from J, with 8 bases between. CDR3 in DNA: TGTGCCAGCTCACCGGGGGATTACACTGAAGCTTTCTTT. It specifies CASSPGDYTEAFF.

This clonotype came up a few times. The gene calls are TRBV27 and TRBJ1-2; D call uncertain. CDR1 is MNHEY and CDR2 is SMNVEV in the germline V gene (reference sequence). V lost 3 bases and J lost 8, with 16 bases in between. The CDR3 loop spans 14 amino acids. CDR3 protein: CASSFNGPLNGYTF. CDR3 DNA sequence: TGTGCCAGCAGTTTTAACGGACCCCTTAACGGCTACACCTTC.

There are many counts of this clonotype. V and J are TRBV7-6 and TRBJ1-1, with D tentatively TRBD1 (6 bases). The CDR3 runs to 16 residues. Germline V gives CDR1 SGHVS, CDR2 FNYEAQ. Trimming shortened V by 0 bases and J by 1 base, and 12 bases separated the two germline ends. CDR3 loop: CASSLAPLDRNTEAFF. The CDR3 region has the DNA TGTGCCAGCAGCTTAGCCCCCCTGGACAGGAACACTGAAGCTTTCTTT.

This chain connects TRBV12-3 or TRBV12-4 to TRBJ2-1, with 9 bases aligning to TRBD1. V dropped 3 bases and J dropped 6; count of bases not matched to a gene: 12. The CDR3 spans 17 residues. As DNA, the CDR3 is TGTGCCAGCAGTTTCATAATCGGACAGGGGAGTACCAATGAGCAGTTCTTC. It codes for CASSFIIGQGSTNEQFF.